These T cell receptor beta chains were read from a single sample in a study of blood T cell repertoires in COVID-19. Using immunoSEQ multiplex PCR, the repertoire was profiled, and TCRdb retains in-frame clones only, with some absent. The sample lists 200,000 to 250,000 clones; roughly 84% were seen once. Sequencing was done on a sample of peripheral blood. The receptors were gathered from a woman aged 55-70 years with acute or convalescent COVID-19. CDR3s include the opening cysteine and the closing phenylalanine or tryptophan. Each record gives: J gene, V gene, CDR3 protein.

TRBJ2-2 TRBV7-2 CASSLLGGGGAFSTGELFF
TRBJ1-1 TRBV12-3/TRBV12-4 CASSLESEAFF
TRBJ1-3 TRBV27 CASSSGAGNTIYF
TRBJ1-1 TRBV27 CASRARAANTEAFF
TRBJ1-4 TRBV9 CASSVSPQIEKLFF
TRBJ1-2 TRBV7-2 CASSWDRSYGYTF
TRBJ1-1 TRBV7-2 CASSLTRNTEAFF
TRBJ2-7 TRBV7-9 CASSSAVRTRDYEQYF
TRBJ1-1 TRBV5-6 CASSSGSITEAFF
TRBJ2-5 TRBV5-1 CASSLQGKGGETQYF
TRBJ1-1 TRBV18 CASHGPTVNTEAFF
TRBJ1-2 TRBV10-3 CAVGGSGGYTF
TRBJ2-7 TRBV6-2/TRBV6-3 CASSYSGVSSYEQYF
TRBJ2-1 TRBV4-1 CASSQDGIAGGSDEQFF
TRBJ2-2 TRBV2 CASSDRGLRGGELFF
TRBJ2-3 TRBV5-1 CASSAPSGGAADTQYF
TRBJ2-1 TRBV7-2 CASSSDRGSYNEQFF
TRBJ1-1 TRBV4-1 CASSQGVAATTMNTEAFF
TRBJ2-7 TRBV18 CASSPPSGTGSYEQYF
TRBJ2-1 TRBV3-1/TRBV3-2 CASSHYRGAAGYNEQFF
TRBJ2-1 TRBV6-5 CASSPGLGGNEQFF
TRBJ2-5 TRBV13 CASSLGQGVKTQYF
TRBJ1-2 TRBV30 CAWNTGLNYGYTF
TRBJ1-4 TRBV10-3 CAISRNRGEKLFF
TRBJ2-1 TRBV4-1 CASSQGLADHVNEQFF
TRBJ1-3 TRBV6-1 CASSETAGFILGNTIYF
TRBJ1-6 TRBV6-5 CASRLDNSLASPLHF
TRBJ1-5 TRBV18 CASSPPIGQGSRSNQPQHF
TRBJ2-3 TRBV7-9 CASSFSSGLAGVGAQYF
TRBJ2-2 TRBV4-1 CASSPGSWPDTGELFF
TRBJ1-1 TRBV12-3/TRBV12-4 CASSLSTNTEAFF
TRBJ2-1 TRBV11-1 CASSLGGPVNEQFF
TRBJ2-7 TRBV7-3 CASSLSYEQYF
TRBJ1-5 TRBV6-5 CASSNRVGQPQHF
TRBJ2-7 TRBV27 CASRFKLGTGTTYEQYF
TRBJ1-4 TRBV18 CASSPRRGLAVSNEKLFF
TRBJ2-2 TRBV7-7 CASSSGTGNTGELFF
TRBJ2-7 TRBV7-8 CASSPALGQAPGQYF
TRBJ2-1 TRBV7-2 CASSYRQGINEQFF
TRBJ1-1 TRBV23-1 CASSQSSVNTEAFF
TRBJ2-5 TRBV4-1 CASSQGLAGGRETQYF
TRBJ2-1 TRBV7-9 CASSSLKIGDYTYNEQFF
TRBJ1-4 TRBV19 CASSMAVGEKLFF
TRBJ1-1 TRBV18 CASSIQKNTEAFF
TRBJ2-3 TRBV5-1 CASSPGGPSDTQYF
TRBJ2-4 TRBV3-1/TRBV3-2 CASSQDRGSLAKNIQYF
TRBJ2-3 TRBV6-5 CASSYAGGLTDTQYF
TRBJ1-2 TRBV10-3 CAISNGQGLYGYTF
TRBJ2-2 TRBV27 CASSLWGPGELFF